This T cell receptor beta chain was sequenced for a study of blood T cell repertoires in COVID-19. On the study more broadly: PBMCs, B-cell-depleted T cells, or T cells were the source of the cDNA or gDNA that made up the material.

V shed 1 base and J shed 2 bases, with 7 bases lying between them. Per germline, CDR1 LNHDA and CDR2 SQIVND (reference sequence). The CDR3 is 14 amino acids. Generated by immunoSEQ multiplex PCR, the TCRdb table keeps only in-frame clones and is missing some. The table records around 330,000 clones, about nine tenths of them present only once. Study members were between about 18 and 89 years old and lived in over 20 US regions. Assignments of participants to cohorts depended upon their own reported clinical history. This clonotype originated in a man in his sixties who had recovered from COVID-19. The chain employs TRBV19 and TRBJ2-3, with no clear D. Sample: PBMCs or T cells enriched from blood (not recorded which). The CDR3 loop reads CASSIAQITDTQYF. CDR3 coding DNA: TGTGCCAGTAGTATAGCACAGATCACAGATACGCAGTATTTT.